The rows below give T cell receptor beta chains drawn from one sample of a study of blood T cell repertoires in COVID-19. Profiling relied on immunoSEQ multiplex PCR, and the TCRdb table lists in-frame clones only, not all of them. The sample yields tens of thousands of clones, 86% seen once. Sequenced input: peripheral blood. The receptors originated from a man aged 60 to 75 with acute or convalescent COVID-19. Each CDR3 is given with its conserved first and last residue. A D gene is named only where the DNA matches it firmly. Clone size is given for some rows only: seen once, a few or many times, or a class if the clone is expanded.

>TRBV13|NA|NA|TRBJ2-1
CASRGGNYNEQFF
TGTGCCAGCAGGGGAGGAAACTACAATGAGCAGTTCTTC
>TRBV5-1|NA|NA|TRBJ2-4
CASSLAQGDIQYF
TGCGCCAGCAGCTTGGCCCAGGGTGACATTCAGTACTTC
>TRBV7-6|NA|NA|TRBJ2-7
CASSPRDTKSYEQYF
TGTGCCAGCAGCCCGAGGGACACCAAATCCTACGAGCAGTACTTC
>TRBV30|NA|NA|TRBJ2-7
CAWSMGRDEQYF
TGTGCCTGGAGTATGGGGCGCGACGAGCAGTACTTC
>TRBV15|NA|once|TRBJ2-7
CATSKRGGTEQYF
TGTGCCACCAGCAAGAGAGGAGGGACGGAGCAGTACTTC
>TRBV29-1|TRBD1|NA|TRBJ1-2
CSGTSGQGTRYTF
TGCAGCGGGACGTCCGGACAGGGGACCCGCTACACCTTC
>TRBV2|NA|NA|TRBJ1-2
CASKLGRGVGYTF
TGTGCCAGTAAACTTGGAAGGGGCGTAGGCTACACCTTC
>TRBV5-1|NA|NA|TRBJ2-7
CASSSRSRDEQYF
TGCGCCAGCAGCTCGAGGTCCAGGGACGAGCAGTACTTC
>TRBV7-2|TRBD1|NA|TRBJ1-1
CASSLRRGIGRDTEAFF
TGTGCCAGCAGCTTACGCAGGGGGATAGGTAGGGACACTGAAGCTTTCTTT
>TRBV12-3/TRBV12-4|NA|NA|TRBJ2-1
CASSQGTLDQFF
TGTGCCAGCAGCCAAGGGACTTTGGACCAGTTCTTC
>TRBV11-2|TRBD1|few|TRBJ2-3
CASSLRPGQGALDTQYF
TGTGCCAGCAGCTTACGCCCGGGACAGGGGGCCTTAGATACGCAGTATTTT
>TRBV5-4|TRBD2|NA|TRBJ2-7
CASSLAGSGSFNEQYF
TGTGCCAGCAGCTTGGCCGGTAGCGGGAGCTTTAACGAGCAGTACTTC
>TRBV6-5|TRBD1|NA|TRBJ2-2
CASGRTGDTGELFF
TGTGCCAGCGGGCGGACAGGGGACACCGGGGAGCTGTTTTTT
>TRBV9|TRBD2|NA|TRBJ2-1
CASSGTSGVNEQFF
TGTGCCAGCAGCGGAACTAGCGGCGTCAATGAGCAGTTCTTC
>TRBV5-1|TRBD1|NA|TRBJ1-1
CASSLRGPPGEAFF
TGCGCCAGCAGCTTGAGGGGGCCACCCGGTGAAGCTTTCTTT
>TRBV5-1|NA|NA|TRBJ1-4
CASSPKGEKLFF
TGCGCCAGCAGCCCCAAGGGGGAAAAACTGTTTTTT
>TRBV3-1/TRBV3-2|TRBD2|NA|TRBJ2-6
CASSQARSSGGRSGANVLTF
TGTGCCAGCAGCCAAGCAAGGTCTAGCGGGGGGCGCTCTGGGGCCAACGTCCTGACTTTC
>TRBV2|TRBD1|NA|TRBJ1-1
CASSEWAGGTDTEAFF
TGTGCCAGCAGTGAATGGGCAGGGGGCACGGACACTGAAGCTTTCTTT
>TRBV19|TRBD1|NA|TRBJ1-6
CASSTGTAFNSPLHF
TGTGCCAGTAGTACCGGGACAGCTTTTAATTCACCCCTCCACTTT
>TRBV7-6|TRBD1|NA|TRBJ1-1
CASSNTGVNTEAFF
TGTGCCAGCAGCAATACAGGGGTTAACACTGAAGCTTTCTTT
>TRBV7-2|NA|NA|TRBJ1-1
CASSPKVGRMNTEAFF
TGTGCCAGCAGCCCAAAGGTGGGGAGGATGAACACTGAAGCTTTCTTT
>TRBV7-3|TRBD1|NA|TRBJ2-1
CASSGTGGSYNEQFF
TGTGCCAGCAGTGGGACAGGAGGCTCCTACAATGAGCAGTTCTTC
>TRBV5-1|NA|NA|TRBJ2-1
CASSLAQVTRTREQFF
TGCGCCAGCAGCTTGGCCCAAGTGACACGTACAAGAGAGCAGTTCTTC
>TRBV18|NA|NA|TRBJ1-5
CASSPRGELNQPQHF
TGTGCCAGCTCACCCCGGGGGGAACTCAATCAGCCCCAGCATTTT
>TRBV4-1|NA|few|TRBJ2-7
CASSQAQRGEQYF
TGCGCCAGCAGCCAAGCTCAGCGAGGCGAGCAGTACTTC
>TRBV3-1/TRBV3-2|NA|NA|TRBJ2-1
CASSPRLSGGVRNEQFF
TGTGCCAGCAGCCCCCGCCTGTCTGGCGGGGTTCGTAATGAGCAGTTCTTC
>TRBV6-1|NA|NA|TRBJ2-5
CASSEEGWGLETQYF
TGTGCCAGCAGTGAAGAAGGCTGGGGCCTTGAGACCCAGTACTTC
>TRBV5-4|NA|NA|TRBJ2-2
CASTFLGSTGELFF
TGTGCCAGCACGTTCCTAGGATCCACCGGGGAGCTGTTTTTT
>TRBV5-4|NA|once|TRBJ1-2
CASSLDRKHYGYTF
TGTGCCAGCAGCTTAGACAGAAAGCACTATGGCTACACCTTC
>TRBV2|NA|few|TRBJ1-1
CASSIDTEAFF
TGTGCCAGCAGCATAGACACTGAAGCTTTCTTT
>TRBV11-2|NA|once|TRBJ1-5
CASSLEVGGYQPQHF
TGTGCCAGCAGCTTAGAAGTCGGCGGGTATCAGCCCCAGCATTTT
>TRBV20-1|TRBD2|NA|TRBJ2-5
CSAGEGTQYF
TGCAGTGCTGGGGAGGGGACCCAGTACTTC
>TRBV28|NA|NA|TRBJ1-2
CASSPVRPKGYTF
TGTGCCAGCAGCCCCGTTCGTCCTAAGGGCTACACCTTC
>TRBV27|TRBD1|few|TRBJ1-2
CASKQGDNYGYTF
TGTGCCAGCAAACAGGGGGATAACTATGGCTACACCTTC
>TRBV27|NA|NA|TRBJ1-1
CASSLEGLNTEAFF
TGTGCCAGCAGCCTTGAGGGCCTGAACACTGAAGCTTTCTTT
>TRBV7-9|NA|NA|TRBJ1-6
CASTRGERPLHF
TGTGCCAGCACCCGGGGAGAAAGACCCCTCCACTTT
>TRBV14|TRBD1|NA|TRBJ1-2
CASSPRTGDGYTF
TGTGCCAGCAGCCCCCGGACAGGGGATGGCTACACCTTC
>TRBV7-9|NA|NA|TRBJ1-2
CASSSSGSYGYTF
TGTGCCAGCAGCTCCTCGGGGTCCTATGGCTACACCTTC
>TRBV3-1/TRBV3-2|TRBD1|NA|TRBJ1-2
CASSQHRLQGAGGYTF
TGTGCCAGCAGCCAACATCGATTACAGGGGGCCGGTGGCTACACCTTC
>TRBV6-5|NA|NA|TRBJ2-2
CASSYFTTGELFF
TGTGCCAGCAGTTACTTTACTACCGGGGAGCTGTTTTTT
>TRBV6-5|TRBD1|NA|TRBJ1-1
CASGGTGVTEAFF
TGTGCCAGCGGCGGGACAGGGGTGACTGAAGCTTTCTTT
>TRBV14|TRBD2|NA|TRBJ2-7
CASSQGLGLADLYEQYF
TGTGCCAGCAGCCAAGGTTTAGGGCTAGCGGACCTATACGAGCAGTACTTC
>TRBV7-2|NA|NA|TRBJ1-3
CASSPGSSGNTIYF
TGTGCCAGCAGCCCAGGTTCCTCTGGAAACACCATATATTTT
>TRBV9|TRBD2|NA|TRBJ2-3
CASSQRGVLDTQYF
TGTGCCAGCAGCCAGCGGGGGGTTTTAGATACGCAGTATTTT
>TRBV30|TRBD2|NA|TRBJ2-1
CAWRPTSGGYRFQNEQFF
TGTGCCTGGAGACCAACTAGCGGGGGGTATCGATTCCAAAATGAGCAGTTCTTC
>TRBV6-2/TRBV6-3|TRBD1|NA|TRBJ2-5
CASSYVGTGQGTQYF
TGTGCCAGCAGTTATGTTGGGACAGGCCAGGGGACCCAGTACTTC
>TRBV7-9|TRBD1|once|TRBJ1-2
CASSLDRGYGGYTF
TGTGCCAGCAGCTTAGACAGGGGGTACGGTGGCTACACCTTC
>TRBV5-1|TRBD2|NA|TRBJ2-3
CASSLSGGVVDTQYF
TGCGCCAGCAGCCTCAGCGGGGGTGTCGTAGATACGCAGTATTTT